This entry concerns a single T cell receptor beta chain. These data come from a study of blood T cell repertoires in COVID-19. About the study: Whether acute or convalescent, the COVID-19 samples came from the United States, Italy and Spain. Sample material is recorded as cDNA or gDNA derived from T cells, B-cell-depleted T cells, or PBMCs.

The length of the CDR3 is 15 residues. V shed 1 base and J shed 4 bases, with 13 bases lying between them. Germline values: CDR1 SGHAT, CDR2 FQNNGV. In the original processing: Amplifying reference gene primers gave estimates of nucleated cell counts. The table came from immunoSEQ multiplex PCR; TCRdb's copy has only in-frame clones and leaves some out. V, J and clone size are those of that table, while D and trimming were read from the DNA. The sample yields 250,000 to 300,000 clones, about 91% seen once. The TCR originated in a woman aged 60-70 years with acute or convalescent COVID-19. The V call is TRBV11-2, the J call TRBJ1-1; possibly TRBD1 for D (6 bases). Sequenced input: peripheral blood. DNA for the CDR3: TGTGCCAGCAGCTTAGCGACAGGTTGGGTCACTGAAGCTTTCTTT. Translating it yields CASSLATGWVTEAFF.